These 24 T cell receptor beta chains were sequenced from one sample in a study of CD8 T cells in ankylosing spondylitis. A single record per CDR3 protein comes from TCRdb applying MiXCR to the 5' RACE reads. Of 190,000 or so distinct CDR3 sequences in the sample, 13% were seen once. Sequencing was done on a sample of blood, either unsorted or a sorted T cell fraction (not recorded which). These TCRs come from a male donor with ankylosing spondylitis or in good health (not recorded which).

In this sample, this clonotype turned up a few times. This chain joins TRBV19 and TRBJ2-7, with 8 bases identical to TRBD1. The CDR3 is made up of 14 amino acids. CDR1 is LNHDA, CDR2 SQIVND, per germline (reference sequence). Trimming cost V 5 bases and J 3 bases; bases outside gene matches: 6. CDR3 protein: CASSLSGGFYEQYF. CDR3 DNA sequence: TGTGCCAGTAGTTTGTCAGGGGGCTTCTACGAGCAGTACTTC.

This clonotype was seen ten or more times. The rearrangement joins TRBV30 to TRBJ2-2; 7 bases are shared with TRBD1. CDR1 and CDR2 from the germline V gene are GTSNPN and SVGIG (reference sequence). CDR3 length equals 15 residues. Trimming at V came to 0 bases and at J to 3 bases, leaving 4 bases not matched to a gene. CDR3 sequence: CAWSVGTADTGELFF. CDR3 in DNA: TGTGCCTGGAGTGTAGGGACAGCGGACACCGGGGAGCTGTTTTTT.

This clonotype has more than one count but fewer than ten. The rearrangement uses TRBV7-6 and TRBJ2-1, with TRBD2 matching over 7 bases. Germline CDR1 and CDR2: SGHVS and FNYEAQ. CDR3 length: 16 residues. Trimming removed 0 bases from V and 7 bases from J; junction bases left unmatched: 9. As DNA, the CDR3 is TGTGCCAGCAGCTTAGCCTCGCGGGGGATAGGTAATGAGCAGTTCTTC. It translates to CASSLASRGIGNEQFF. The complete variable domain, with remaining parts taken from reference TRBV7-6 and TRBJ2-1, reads GAGVSQSPRYKVTKRGQDVALRCDPISGHVSLYWYRQALGQGPEFLTYFNYEAQQDKSGLPNDRFSAERPEGSISTLTIQRTEQRDSAMYRCASSLASRGIGNEQFFGPGTRLTVL.

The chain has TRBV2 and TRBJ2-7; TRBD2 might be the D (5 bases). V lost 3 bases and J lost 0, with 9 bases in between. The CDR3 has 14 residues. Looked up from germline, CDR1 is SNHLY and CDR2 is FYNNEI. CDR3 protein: CASSDERVSYEQYF. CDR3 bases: TGTGCCAGCAGTGATGAGAGGGTCTCCTACGAGCAGTACTTC.

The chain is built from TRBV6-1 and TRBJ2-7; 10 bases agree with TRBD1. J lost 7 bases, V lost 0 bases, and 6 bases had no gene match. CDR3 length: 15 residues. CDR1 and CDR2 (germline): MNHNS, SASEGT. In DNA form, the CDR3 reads TGTGCCAGCAGTGAAGCGGACAGGGGGACGAGTGAGCAGTACTTC. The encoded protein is CASSEADRGTSEQYF.

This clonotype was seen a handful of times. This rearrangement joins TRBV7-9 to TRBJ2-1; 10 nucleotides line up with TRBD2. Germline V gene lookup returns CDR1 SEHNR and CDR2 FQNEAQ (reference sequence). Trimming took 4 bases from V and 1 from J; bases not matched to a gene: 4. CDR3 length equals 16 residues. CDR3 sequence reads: CASSSGLAASYNEQFF. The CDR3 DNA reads TGTGCCAGCAGCTCCGGACTAGCGGCTTCCTACAATGAGCAGTTCTTC.

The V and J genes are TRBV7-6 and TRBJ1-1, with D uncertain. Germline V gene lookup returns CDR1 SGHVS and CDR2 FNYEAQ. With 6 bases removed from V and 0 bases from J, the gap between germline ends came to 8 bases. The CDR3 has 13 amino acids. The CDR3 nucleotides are TGTGCCAGCAGGCTGACGGTGAACACTGAAGCTTTCTTT. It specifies CASRLTVNTEAFF.

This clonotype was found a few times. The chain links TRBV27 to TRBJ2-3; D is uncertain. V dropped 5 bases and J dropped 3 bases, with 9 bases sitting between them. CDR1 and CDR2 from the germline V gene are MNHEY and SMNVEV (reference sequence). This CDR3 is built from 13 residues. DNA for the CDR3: TGTGCCAGCAGTCCCCACACGACAGATACGCAGTATTTT. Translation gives CASSPHTTDTQYF.

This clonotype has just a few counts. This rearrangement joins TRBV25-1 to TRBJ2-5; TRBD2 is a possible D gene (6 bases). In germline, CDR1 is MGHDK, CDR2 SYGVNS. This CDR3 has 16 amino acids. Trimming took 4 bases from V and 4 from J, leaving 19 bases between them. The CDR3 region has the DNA TGTGCCAGCAGTGTGGGGGAAAGCGGGTTCGGAGAGACCCAGTACTTC. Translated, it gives CASSVGESGFGETQYF.

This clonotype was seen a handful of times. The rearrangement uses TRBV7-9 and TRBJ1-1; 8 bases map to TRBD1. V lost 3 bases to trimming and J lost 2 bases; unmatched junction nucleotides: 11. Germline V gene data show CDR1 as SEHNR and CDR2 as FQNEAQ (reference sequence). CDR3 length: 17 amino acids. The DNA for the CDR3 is TGTGCCAGCAGCTTTTCAGGGGGCGATGCGGTAAACACTGAAGCTTTCTTT. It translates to CASSFSGGDAVNTEAFF.

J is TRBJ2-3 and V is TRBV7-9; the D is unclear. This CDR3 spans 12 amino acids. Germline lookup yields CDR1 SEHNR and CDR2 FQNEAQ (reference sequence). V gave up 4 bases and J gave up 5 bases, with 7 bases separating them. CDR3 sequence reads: CASSSFQDTQYF. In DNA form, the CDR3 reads TGTGCCAGCAGCTCCTTCCAAGATACGCAGTATTTT.

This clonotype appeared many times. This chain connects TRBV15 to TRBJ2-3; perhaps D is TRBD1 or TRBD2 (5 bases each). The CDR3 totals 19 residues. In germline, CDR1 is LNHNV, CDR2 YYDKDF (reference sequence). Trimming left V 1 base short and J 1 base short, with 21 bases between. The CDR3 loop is CATSRGIVWDGEGTDTQYF. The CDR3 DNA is TGTGCCACCAGCAGAGGAATTGTATGGGACGGCGAGGGCACAGATACGCAGTATTTT.

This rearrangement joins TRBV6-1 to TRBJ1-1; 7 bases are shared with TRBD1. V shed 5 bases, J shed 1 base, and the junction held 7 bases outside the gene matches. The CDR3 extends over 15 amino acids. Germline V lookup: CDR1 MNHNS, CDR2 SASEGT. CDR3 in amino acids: CASSPRDRQNTEAFF. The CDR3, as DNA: TGTGCCAGCAGTCCCAGGGACAGACAGAACACTGAAGCTTTCTTT.

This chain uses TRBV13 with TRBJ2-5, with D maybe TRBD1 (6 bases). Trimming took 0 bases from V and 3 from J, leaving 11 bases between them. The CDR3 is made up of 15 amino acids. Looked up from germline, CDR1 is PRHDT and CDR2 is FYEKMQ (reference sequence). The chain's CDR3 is CASSLGLPGEETQYF. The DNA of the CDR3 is TGTGCCAGCAGCTTAGGCCTTCCAGGGGAAGAGACCCAGTACTTC.

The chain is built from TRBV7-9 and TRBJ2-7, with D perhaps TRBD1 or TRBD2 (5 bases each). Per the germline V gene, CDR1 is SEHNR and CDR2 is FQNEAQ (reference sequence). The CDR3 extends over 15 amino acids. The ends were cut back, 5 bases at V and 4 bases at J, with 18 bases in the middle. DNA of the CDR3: TGTGCCAGCAGCAAACAAGACAGCGGATCGTACGAGCAGTACTTC. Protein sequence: CASSKQDSGSYEQYF.

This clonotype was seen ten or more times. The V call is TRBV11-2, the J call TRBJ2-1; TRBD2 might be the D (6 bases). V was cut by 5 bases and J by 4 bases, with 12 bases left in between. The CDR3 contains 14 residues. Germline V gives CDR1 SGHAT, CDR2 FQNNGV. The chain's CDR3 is CASSISGAYNEQFF. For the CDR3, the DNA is TGTGCCAGCAGCATTAGCGGCGCATACAATGAGCAGTTCTTC.

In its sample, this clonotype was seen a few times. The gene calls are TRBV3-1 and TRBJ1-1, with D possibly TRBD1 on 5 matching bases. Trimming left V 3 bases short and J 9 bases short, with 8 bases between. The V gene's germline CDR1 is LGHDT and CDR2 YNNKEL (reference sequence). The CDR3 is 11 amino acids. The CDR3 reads CASSQGLKAFF. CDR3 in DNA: TGTGCCAGCAGCCAGGGACTTAAAGCTTTCTTT. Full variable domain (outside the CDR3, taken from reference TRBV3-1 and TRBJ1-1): DTAVSQTPKYLVTQMGNDKSIKCEQNLGHDTMYWYKQDSKKFLKIMFSYNNKELIINETVPNRFSPKSPDKAHLNLHINSLELGDSAVYFCASSQGLKAFFGQGTRLTVV.

CDR3 in DNA: TGCGCCAGCAGCCAAGATCGCGGACAGATTGAAGCTTTCTTT. Protein sequence: CASSQDRGQIEAFF. The rearrangement joins TRBV4-1 to TRBJ1-1, with D possibly TRBD1 on 6 matching bases. V was shortened by 0 bases and J by 7 bases, with 12 bases between the two germline ends. In germline, CDR1 is MGHRA, CDR2 YSYEKL. CDR3 length: 14 residues.

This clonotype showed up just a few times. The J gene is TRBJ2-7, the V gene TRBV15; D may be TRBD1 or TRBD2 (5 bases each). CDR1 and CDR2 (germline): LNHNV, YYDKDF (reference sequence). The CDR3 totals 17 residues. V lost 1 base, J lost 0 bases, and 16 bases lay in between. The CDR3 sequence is CATSRAPGRDNSYEQYF. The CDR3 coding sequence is TGTGCCACCAGCAGAGCCCCGGGACGGGATAACTCCTACGAGCAGTACTTC. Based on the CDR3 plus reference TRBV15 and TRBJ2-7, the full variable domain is DAMVIQNPRYQVTQFGKPVTLSCSQTLNHNVMYWYQQKSSQAPKLLFHYYDKDFNNEADTPDNFQSRRPNTSFCFLDIRSPGLGDTAMYLCATSRAPGRDNSYEQYFGPGTRLTVT.

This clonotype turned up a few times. The CDR3 protein is CASSHRTSGTDTQYF. Written as DNA, the CDR3 is TGCGCCAGCAGCCACCGGACTAGCGGGACAGATACGCAGTATTTT. V usage is TRBV4-1 and J usage is TRBJ2-3, with 11 positions matching TRBD2. The ends lost 3 bases at V and 3 bases at J; junction bases unmatched: 2. The CDR3 covers 15 residues. Germline lookup yields CDR1 MGHRA and CDR2 YSYEKL.

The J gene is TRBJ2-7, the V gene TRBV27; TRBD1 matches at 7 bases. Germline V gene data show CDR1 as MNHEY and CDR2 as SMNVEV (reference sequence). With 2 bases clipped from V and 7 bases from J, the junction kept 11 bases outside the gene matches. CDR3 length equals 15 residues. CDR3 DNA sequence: TGTGCCAGCAGTTTAGTGGCCAGGGGGTTAGGAGAGCAGTACTTC. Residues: CASSLVARGLGEQYF.

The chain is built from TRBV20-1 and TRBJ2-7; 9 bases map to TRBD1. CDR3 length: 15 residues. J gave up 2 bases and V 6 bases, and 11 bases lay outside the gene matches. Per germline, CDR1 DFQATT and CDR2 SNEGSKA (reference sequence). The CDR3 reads CSAGPITGGPYEQYF. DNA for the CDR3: TGCAGTGCCGGACCGATAACAGGGGGCCCCTACGAGCAGTACTTC.

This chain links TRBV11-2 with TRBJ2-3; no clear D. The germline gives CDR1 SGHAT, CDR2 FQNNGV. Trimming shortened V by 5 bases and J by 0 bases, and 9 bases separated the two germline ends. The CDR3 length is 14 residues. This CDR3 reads CASSPIPSTDTQYF. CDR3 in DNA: TGTGCCAGCAGCCCCATTCCGAGCACAGATACGCAGTATTTT.

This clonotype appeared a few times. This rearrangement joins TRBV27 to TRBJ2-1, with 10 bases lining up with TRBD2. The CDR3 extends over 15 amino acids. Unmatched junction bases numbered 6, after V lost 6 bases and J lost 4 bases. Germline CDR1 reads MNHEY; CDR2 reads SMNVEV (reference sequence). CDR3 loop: CASRSGTSVYNEQFF. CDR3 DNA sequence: TGTGCCAGCAGGAGCGGGACTAGCGTTTACAATGAGCAGTTCTTC.